This TCR beta chain is from a study of T cells in localized non-small cell lung cancer (TCRdb year 2020). Regarding the complete study: Comparing tumors with uninvolved tumor-adjacent lungs, the study looked at the T cell repertoires of 220 or so patients with early-stage NSCLC. A mean age of around 66 years was recorded for the NSCLC patients, of whom under 150 were male and over 100 were female. The cohort comprised roughly 220 treatment-naïve NSCLC patients with resected, localized lung tumors. Paper-wide results and their limitations: Of the top 100 tumor clones, a median of roughly 60 were detected in paired uninvolved adjacent lung; 28 were also among that lung's top 100. Longer overall survival was associated with higher blood T cell density, whereas shorter survival was associated with higher adjacent-lung clonality. The highest T cell clonality was observed in uninvolved tumor-adjacent lung, where clonality exceeded that of tumor, suggesting that antigenic responses were more focused in uninvolved tumor-adjacent lung. Because the study design was exploratory, TCR variables were selected using unadjusted p-values without false-discovery rate correction. Multi-region tumor sequencing was not performed, so intratumor heterogeneity could not be excluded.

Relative to germline, V is missing 4 bases and J is missing 1 base, with 4 bases of the junction outside any gene match. The CDR3 starts with the cysteine, ends with the phenylalanine, and has 15 residues. The sequence is cut down to CDR3 DNA, 45 bases in frame from base 1. Reading the germline V gene gives CDR1 SGHDT and CDR2 YYEEEE. About this clone: It lacks a known antigen. No base quality information exists; no much larger clone differs at one position.

At diagnosis, tumor, uninvolved tumor-adjacent lung and peripheral blood were collected and then preserved as a mix of FFPE and fresh-frozen material. Blood samples were analyzed as peripheral blood mononuclear cells for TCR repertoire profiling. The immunoSEQ Assay was used to sequence TCR beta CDR3 regions from DNA. The published analysis was carried out like this. T cell density was computed as TCR beta template counts normalized to usable DNA estimated by amplifying housekeeping genes. Richness was estimated using the preseqR package, with extrapolation to 400,000 templates for PBMC samples and to 120,000 templates for tissue samples. Clonality was defined as one minus Pielou's evenness. Tissue-enriched TCRs were identified through differential abundance testing performed on productive amino-acid clonotypes, with a minimum total count of 5 and an alpha of 0.1. The Jaccard Index and the Morisita Overlap Index were used to measure repertoire overlap between compartments. GLIPH clustered TCR beta CDR3s with public tetramer-defined viral CDR3s; viral motifs required at least three viral sequences plus V-gene enrichment. TCRdb holds this immuneACCESS table with in-frame rearrangements only. Some clones are missing; in checked studies, unresolved V genes explain under half, and the rest has no known cause. V and J calls and clone size are given by that table; D and trimming were obtained from the DNA. The sample has some 51,000 clones on record, 70% to 90% of them singletons. The ten largest make up approximately 5.2% of the sample.

Sequenced material: peripheral blood, taken before any cancer treatment. The chain joins TRBV5-6 to TRBJ1-1; a stretch of 10 junction bases matches TRBD1. This sequence originates from a woman aged 35 to 75 with stage I lung adenocarcinoma. The DNA sequence is TGTGCCAGCAGCCAAAGGGACAGGGGGAACACTGAAGCTTTCTTT. This sequence encodes CASSQRDRGNTEAFF.